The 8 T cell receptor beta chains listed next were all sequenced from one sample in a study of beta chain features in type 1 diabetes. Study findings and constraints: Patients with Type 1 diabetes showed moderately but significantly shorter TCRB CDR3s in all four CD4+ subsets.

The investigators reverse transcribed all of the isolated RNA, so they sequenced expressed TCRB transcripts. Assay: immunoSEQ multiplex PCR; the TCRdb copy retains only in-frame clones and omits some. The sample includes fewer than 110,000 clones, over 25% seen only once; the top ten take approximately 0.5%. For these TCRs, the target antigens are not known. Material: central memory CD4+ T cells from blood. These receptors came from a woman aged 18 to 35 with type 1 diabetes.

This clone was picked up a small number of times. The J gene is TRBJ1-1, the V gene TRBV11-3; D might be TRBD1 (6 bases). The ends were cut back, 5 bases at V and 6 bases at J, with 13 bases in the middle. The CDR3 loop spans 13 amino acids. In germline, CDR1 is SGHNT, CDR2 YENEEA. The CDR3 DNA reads TGTGCCAGCAGCCCGCGACAGGACGCTGAAGCTTTCTTT. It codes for CASSPRQDAEAFF.

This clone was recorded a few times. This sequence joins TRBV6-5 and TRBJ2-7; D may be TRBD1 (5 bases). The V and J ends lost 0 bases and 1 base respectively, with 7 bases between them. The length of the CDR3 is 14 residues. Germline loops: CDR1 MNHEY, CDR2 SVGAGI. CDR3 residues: CASSYSAGSYEQYF. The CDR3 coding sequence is TGTGCCAGCAGTTACTCGGCAGGGTCCTACGAGCAGTACTTC.

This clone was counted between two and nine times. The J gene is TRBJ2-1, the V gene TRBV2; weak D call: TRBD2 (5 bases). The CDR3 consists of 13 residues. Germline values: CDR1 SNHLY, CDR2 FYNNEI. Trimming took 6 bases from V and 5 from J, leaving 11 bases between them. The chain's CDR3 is CASRRARNNEQFF. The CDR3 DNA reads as TGTGCCAGCAGGAGGGCCAGAAACAATGAGCAGTTCTTC.

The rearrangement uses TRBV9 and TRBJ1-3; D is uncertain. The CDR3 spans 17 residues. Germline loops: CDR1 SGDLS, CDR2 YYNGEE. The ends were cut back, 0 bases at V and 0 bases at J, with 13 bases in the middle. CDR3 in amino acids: CASSVGRSSASGNTIYF. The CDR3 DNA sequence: TGTGCCAGCAGCGTAGGTCGGAGTAGCGCCTCTGGAAACACCATATATTTT.

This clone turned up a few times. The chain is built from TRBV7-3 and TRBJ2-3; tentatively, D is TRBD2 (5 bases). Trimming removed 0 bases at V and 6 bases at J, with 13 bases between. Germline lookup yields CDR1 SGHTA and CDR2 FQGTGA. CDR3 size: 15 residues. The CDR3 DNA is TGTGCCAGCAGCTTAACCGGGGTGTTGTCCGATACGCAGTATTTT. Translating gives CASSLTGVLSDTQYF.

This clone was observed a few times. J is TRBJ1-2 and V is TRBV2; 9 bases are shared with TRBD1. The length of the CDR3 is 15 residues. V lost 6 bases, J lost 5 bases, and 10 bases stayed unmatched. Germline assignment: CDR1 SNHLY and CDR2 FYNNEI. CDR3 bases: TGTGCCAGCAGGGGGGGACAGGGAAGTTTGTATGGCTACACCTTC. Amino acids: CASRGGQGSLYGYTF.

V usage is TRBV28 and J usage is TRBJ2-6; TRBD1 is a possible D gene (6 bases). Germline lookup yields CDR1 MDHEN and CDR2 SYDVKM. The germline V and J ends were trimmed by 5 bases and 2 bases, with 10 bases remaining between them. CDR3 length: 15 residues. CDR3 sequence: CASSEQGTGANVLTF. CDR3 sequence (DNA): TGTGCCAGCAGTGAACAGGGAACTGGGGCCAACGTCCTGACTTTC.

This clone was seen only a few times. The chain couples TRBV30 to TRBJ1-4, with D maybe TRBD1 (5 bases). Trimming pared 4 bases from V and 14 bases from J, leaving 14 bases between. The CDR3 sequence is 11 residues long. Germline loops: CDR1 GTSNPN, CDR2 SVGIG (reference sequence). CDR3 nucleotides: TGTGCCTGGAAGGGGTTTGGACCCCTGTTTTTT. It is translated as CAWKGFGPLFF. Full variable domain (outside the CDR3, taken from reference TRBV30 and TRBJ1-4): SQTIHQWPATLVQPVGSPLSLECTVEGTSNPNLYWYRQAAGRGLQLLFYSVGIGQISSEVPQNLSASRPQDRQFILSSKKLLLSDSGFYLCAWKGFGPLFFGSGTQLSVL.